The 26 T cell receptor beta chains below come from one sample, sequenced in a study of CD8 T cells in Susac syndrome. Random-hexamer reverse transcription was applied to 0.5 to 1 ug RNA. TCRdb analysed the immunoSEQ multiplex PCR reads with MiXCR anew, one entry per CDR3 protein. The sample lists 95,000 to 150,000 distinct CDR3 sequences; 96% were seen once. Input material: CD4+ T cells from PBMCs. Receptor source: a human donor with Susac syndrome.

The chain is built from TRBV5-1 and TRBJ2-1; TRBD1 might be the D (6 bases). V was clipped by 0 bases and J by 5 bases, with 9 bases between them. CDR1 is SGHRS, CDR2 YFSETQ, per germline. There are 14 residues in the CDR3. The DNA for the CDR3 is TGCGCCAGCAGCTTGGACAGGGAGAACAATGAGCAGTTCTTC. The encoded protein is CASSLDRENNEQFF.

This clonotype was picked up one time. V and J are TRBV29-1 and TRBJ2-1; maybe TRBD2 (6 bases). Germline lookup yields CDR1 SQVTM and CDR2 ANQGSEA. The CDR3 is 11 amino acids. Trimming stripped 7 bases from V and 8 bases from J, with 12 bases between. CDR3 sequence (DNA): TGCAGCGGGGCGGGGCTACATGAGCAGTTCTTC. Its translation: CSGAGLHEQFF.

The genes are TRBV3-1 and TRBJ2-7; D is possibly TRBD2 (5 bases). The CDR3 has 14 residues. Germline V CDR1 and CDR2: LGHDT, YNNKEL (reference sequence). The V gene lost 5 bases and the J gene lost 3 bases, with 14 bases spanning the gap. CDR3 loop: CASSAVRGGYEQYF. DNA for the CDR3: TGTGCCAGCAGCGCCGTCCGCGGAGGCTACGAGCAGTACTTC.

The rearrangement links TRBV20-1 to TRBJ2-7; TRBD1 is a possible D gene (6 bases). The CDR3 sequence is 14 residues long. CDR1 DFQATT and CDR2 SNEGSKA come from the germline V gene (reference sequence). Trimming took off 0 bases at V and 12 bases at J, with 21 bases between the two ends. The CDR3 DNA sequence: TGCAGTGCTAGAGATCATGGGGTGGGGGCTATGGTGTACTTC. Residues: CSARDHGVGAMVYF.

The V and J genes are TRBV15 and TRBJ2-3; no firm D call. Germline CDR1 reads LNHNV; CDR2 reads YYDKDF (reference sequence). Trimming left V 0 bases short and J 5 bases short, with 9 bases between. This CDR3 has 14 amino acids. CDR3 nucleotide sequence: TGTGCCACCAGCAGAGATAATGGTGAAGATACGCAGTATTTT. Amino acids: CATSRDNGEDTQYF.

This sequence joins TRBV24-1 and TRBJ2-3; 13 nucleotides line up with TRBD2. The CDR3 is 18 residues long. The V and J ends lost 2 bases and 2 bases, in that order; junction bases with no gene match: 6. Germline CDR1 KGHDR, CDR2 SFDVKD. This CDR3 is CATSDSLLAGGSTDTQYF. In DNA, the CDR3 is TGTGCCACCAGTGATTCTCTACTAGCGGGAGGGTCCACAGATACGCAGTATTTT.

The chain joins TRBV18 to TRBJ2-1, with 8 bases that match TRBD2. This CDR3 spans 16 amino acids. CDR1 and CDR2 from the germline V gene are KGHSH and LQKENI. The junction had 7 bases not matched to a gene; V was cut back by 2 bases and J by 4 bases. Here the CDR3 DNA reads TGTGCCAGCTCACCATCGGCGGGAGGCGGGTACAATGAGCAGTTCTTC. Translated: CASSPSAGGGYNEQFF. Variable domain in full (rest from reference TRBV18 and TRBJ2-1): NAGVMQNPRHLVRRRGQEARLRCSPMKGHSHVYWYRQLPEEGLKFMVYLQKENIIDESGMPKERFSAEFPKEGPSILRIQQVVRGDSAAYFCASSPSAGGGYNEQFFGPGTRLTVL.

This chain connects TRBV5-1 to TRBJ2-1; either TRBD1 or TRBD2 may supply D (5 bases each). Trimming left V 4 bases short and J 8 bases short, with 13 bases between. From germline, CDR1 is SGHRS and CDR2 YFSETQ. CDR3 size: 13 residues. The CDR3 coding sequence is TGCGCCAGCAGCGCACTAGGGGTGGATGAGCAGTTCTTC. This sequence encodes CASSALGVDEQFF.

The chain is built from TRBV3-1 and TRBJ2-3, with 9 bases that match TRBD2. The CDR3 runs 15 residues. Germline CDR1 LGHDT, CDR2 YNNKEL (reference sequence). J lost 1 base, V lost 2 bases, and 1 base had no gene match. CDR3: CASSQRTSGTDTQYF. CDR3 nucleotide sequence: TGTGCCAGCAGCCAACGGACTAGCGGCACAGATACGCAGTATTTT.

This chain uses TRBV20-1 with TRBJ2-1, with D maybe TRBD2 (5 bases). Trimming removed 6 bases at V and 1 base at J, with 22 bases between. CDR1 DFQATT and CDR2 SNEGSKA come from the germline V gene (reference sequence). CDR3 length: 17 residues. The CDR3 bases are TGCAGTGCCGAGCTGTTGGGAGCAATATTATCCTACAATGAGCAGTTCTTC. This codes for CSAELLGAILSYNEQFF.

The rearrangement joins TRBV19 to TRBJ2-5; D is undetermined. CDR1 is LNHDA and CDR2 is SQIVND in the germline V gene (reference sequence). The CDR3 has 12 residues. V was clipped by 3 bases and J by 5 bases, with 7 bases between them. CDR3 amino acids: CASSIPRETQYF. As DNA, the CDR3 is TGTGCCAGTAGTATTCCGCGGGAGACCCAGTACTTC.

The chain recombines TRBV7-9 with TRBJ2-7; perhaps TRBD1 as D (6 bases). This CDR3 contains 16 residues. CDR1 and CDR2 from the germline V gene are SEHNR and FQNEAQ (reference sequence). V lost 5 bases and J 2 bases, leaving 19 bases between the germline ends. Here the CDR3 DNA reads TGTGCCAGCAGCCGCACCACAGGGTCCTCCCCCTACGAGCAGTACTTC. Translating gives CASSRTTGSSPYEQYF.

The V and J genes are TRBV4-2 and TRBJ2-2; a weak D match, TRBD2 (5 bases). CDR3 length equals 16 residues. Germline V gene sequence: CDR1 LGHNA, CDR2 YNFKEQ. The V gene lost 4 bases and the J gene lost 7 bases, with 19 bases spanning the gap. CDR3 amino acids: CASSLSGQVKIGELFF. DNA for the CDR3: TGTGCCAGCAGCCTCAGCGGTCAGGTCAAGATCGGGGAGCTGTTTTTT.

The chain employs TRBV20-1 and TRBJ2-7; tentative D call: TRBD2 (6 bases). The V gene's germline CDR1 is DFQATT and CDR2 SNEGSKA (reference sequence). The CDR3 is 14 residues long. The V gene lost 3 bases and the J gene lost 1 base, with 13 bases spanning the gap. This chain's CDR3 is CSASSLSGSYEQYF. CDR3 nucleotides: TGCAGTGCTAGTTCCCTCAGCGGGTCCTACGAGCAGTACTTC.

The chain links TRBV7-3 to TRBJ2-1; a weak D match, TRBD2 (5 bases). Trimming left V 2 bases short and J 1 base short, with 9 bases between. The CDR3 has 15 residues. Per the germline V gene, CDR1 is SGHTA and CDR2 is FQGTGA. The CDR3 DNA reads TGTGCCAGCAGCTTAGAAACGGGGTCCTACAATGAGCAGTTCTTC. Amino acids: CASSLETGSYNEQFF.

This chain joins TRBV20-1 and TRBJ1-4, with D possibly being TRBD1 (6 bases). Germline loops: CDR1 DFQATT, CDR2 SNEGSKA (reference sequence). The CDR3 runs to 15 residues. V lost 2 bases and J lost 1, with 11 bases in between. CDR3 in amino acids: CSARPWGRTNEKLFF. For the CDR3, the DNA is TGCAGTGCTAGACCCTGGGGGCGAACTAATGAAAAACTGTTTTTT.

The V and J genes are TRBV12-3 or TRBV12-4 and TRBJ1-5; TRBD1 is a possible D gene (6 bases). CDR3 length equals 14 residues. The V end was cut by 5 bases, the J end by 5 bases, with 13 bases between. CDR3 nucleotide sequence: TGTGCCAGCAGTCCGGGGGGGCGGTATCAGCCCCAGCATTTT. This gives the protein CASSPGGRYQPQHF.

V usage is TRBV19 and J usage is TRBJ1-1; D is perhaps TRBD1 (6 bases). The length of the CDR3 is 13 residues. Germline CDR1 and CDR2: LNHDA and SQIVND (reference sequence). With 2 bases removed from V and 3 bases from J, the gap between germline ends came to 7 bases. The chain's CDR3 is CASSIRQDTEAFF. As DNA, the CDR3 is TGTGCCAGTAGTATACGACAGGACACTGAAGCTTTCTTT.

The V and J genes are TRBV2 and TRBJ2-1; no clear D gene. V gave up 4 bases and J gave up 0 bases, with 10 bases separating them. Germline V CDR1 and CDR2: SNHLY, FYNNEI. This CDR3 has 15 amino acids. The CDR3 spells CASSAGSLSYNEQFF. CDR3 nucleotide sequence: TGTGCCAGCAGTGCCGGCTCGCTCTCCTACAATGAGCAGTTCTTC.

V usage is TRBV20-1 and J usage is TRBJ2-7; 8 bases match TRBD2. The CDR3 length is 16 residues. From germline, CDR1 is DFQATT and CDR2 SNEGSKA (reference sequence). The V and J ends lost 6 bases and 4 bases, in that order; junction bases with no gene match: 17. The CDR3 coding sequence is TGCAGTGCCCGGGGGGGGGAGCGGGGACGAGGATACGAGCAGTACTTC. Translating gives CSARGGERGRGYEQYF.

This rearrangement joins TRBV25-1 to TRBJ2-1, with D unclear. The V and J ends lost 4 bases and 9 bases respectively, with 7 bases between them. There are 11 residues in the CDR3. Germline V CDR1 and CDR2: MGHDK, SYGVNS. CDR3 bases: TGTGCCAGCAGTGTGCTCGGTGAGCAGTTCTTC. As protein: CASSVLGEQFF.

The chain links TRBV2 to TRBJ2-1, with 7 bases fitting TRBD2. Germline V gives CDR1 SNHLY, CDR2 FYNNEI. V was clipped by 4 bases and J by 3 bases; unmatched bases: 15. There are 18 residues in the CDR3. CDR3 sequence reads: CASSVDISGTNNYNEQFF. CDR3 DNA sequence: TGTGCCAGCAGTGTGGACATCTCCGGGACTAACAACTACAATGAGCAGTTCTTC. The complete variable domain, with remaining parts taken from reference TRBV2 and TRBJ2-1, reads EPEVTQTPSHQVTQMGQEVILRCVPISNHLYFYWYRQILGQKVEFLVSFYNNEISEKSEIFDDQFSVERPDGSNFTLKIRSTKLEDSAMYFCASSVDISGTNNYNEQFFGPGTRLTVL.

The chain recombines TRBV2 with TRBJ2-2; possibly TRBD2 for D (5 bases). V was pared by 5 bases and J by 2 bases, with 9 bases between. The CDR3 totals 14 residues. Germline lookup yields CDR1 SNHLY and CDR2 FYNNEI. The DNA of the CDR3 is TGTGCCAGCAGTTTGAGGGAAAACACCGGGGAGCTGTTTTTT. It codes for CASSLRENTGELFF.

This chain links TRBV5-1 with TRBJ2-3; 11 positions match TRBD2. V trimming: 0 bases; J trimming: 5 bases; junction bases outside the gene matches: 5. The germline V gene has CDR1 SGHRS and CDR2 YFSETQ. The CDR3 is 16 residues long. The CDR3 region has the DNA TGCGCCAGCAGCTTGGAGCCTAGCGGGAGGCAAGATACGCAGTATTTT. It encodes CASSLEPSGRQDTQYF.

This chain links TRBV4-2 with TRBJ2-2, with 11 bases fitting TRBD2. Germline CDR1 LGHNA, CDR2 YNFKEQ. This CDR3 spans 15 amino acids. The ends lost 5 bases at V and 7 bases at J; junction bases unmatched: 6. The DNA of the CDR3 is TGTGCCAGCAGCGTCCGACTAGCGGGGCACGGGGAGCTGTTTTTT. This codes for CASSVRLAGHGELFF.

The chain joins TRBV6-1 to TRBJ1-5, with D possibly TRBD1 on 5 matching bases. Germline CDR1 is MNHNS and CDR2 is SASEGT. V was clipped by 8 bases and J by 7 bases, with 9 bases between them. This CDR3 is 11 amino acids long. The CDR3 bases are TGTGCCAGCCGAGGGGTCCAGCCCCAGCATTTT. Translation gives CASRGVQPQHF.